This TCR beta chain came from a study of blood T cell repertoires in COVID-19. Study-level information: T cells, B-cell-depleted T cells, or PBMCs provided the cDNA or gDNA that served as material.

In this sample, this clone turned up once. This CDR3 region has 20 residues. Profiling relied on immunoSEQ multiplex PCR, and the TCRdb table lists in-frame clones only, not all of them. The sample gives about 360,000 clones, 81% of which show up once; around 1.1% is in the top ten. The chain is built from TRBV12-2 and TRBJ2-7; TRBD1 was called by the table and not checked on the DNA. TRBV12-2 is shown as a pseudogene. The sequencing sample was made of peripheral blood. This sequence was found in a human donor with acute or convalescent COVID-19. The donor label of this sample is uncertain. The CDR3 loop is CASRLARLGEGDRYPWEQYF. The CDR3 DNA follows: TGTGCAAGTCGCTTAGCACGATTGGGGGAGGGGGACAGGTACCCGTGGGAGCAGTACTTC.